Sequencing of this TCR beta chain was carried out in a study of T cell responses to AZD1222 COVID-19 vaccine. Whole-study findings and limits: Just six people given AZD1222 tested seropositive at baseline. Spike as a whole was targeted by vaccine-associated CD4 TCRs, dominant at 160-218 and 743-854. There were mostly white British donors and more females than males, and clonal diversity was possibly underestimated. Rises in breadth and depth of Spike-specific TCRs came after two AZD1222 doses.

Libraries were prepared by immunoSEQ multiplex PCR; TCRdb keeps only in-frame clonotypes and omits some of them. The sample consists of 80,000 or so clones, about nine tenths of them appearing once. Notes on this clone: What it binds is not known.

The trim removed 6 bases at V and 6 bases at J, leaving 6 bases unmatched. The germline V gene encodes CDR1 ENHRY and CDR2 SYGVKD. The CDR3 spans 15 residues. This sequence joins TRBV10-3 and TRBJ2-1; 12 bases agree with TRBD2. The sequenced sample was peripheral blood, obtained 28 days after the second AZD1222 dose. The sequence was collected from an adult who received the AZD1222 COVID-19 vaccine. The CDR3 loop is CAIRLAGGIGNEQFF. DNA for the CDR3: TGTGCCATCAGACTAGCGGGGGGAATTGGCAATGAGCAGTTCTTC.